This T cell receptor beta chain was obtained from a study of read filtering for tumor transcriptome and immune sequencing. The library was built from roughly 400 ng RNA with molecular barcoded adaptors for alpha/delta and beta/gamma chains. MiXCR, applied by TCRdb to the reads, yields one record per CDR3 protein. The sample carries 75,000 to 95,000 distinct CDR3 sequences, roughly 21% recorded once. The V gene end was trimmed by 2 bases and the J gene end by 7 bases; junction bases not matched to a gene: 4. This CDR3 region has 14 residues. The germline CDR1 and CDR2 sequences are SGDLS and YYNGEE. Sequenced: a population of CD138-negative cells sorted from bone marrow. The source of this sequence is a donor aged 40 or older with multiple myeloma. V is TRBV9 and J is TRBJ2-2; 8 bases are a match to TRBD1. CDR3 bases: TGTGCCAGCAGCGTTCAGGGGGCCGGCGGGGAGCTGTTTTTT. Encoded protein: CASSVQGAGGELFF.